This T cell receptor beta chain was retrieved from a study of cytomegalovirus exposure and HLA in healthy donors. General study findings and limits: Immune exposure information available was restricted to CMV serostatus. A later analysis reportedly found that, within productive TCRs, an Asian-associated ancestry cluster had fewer N-insertions than the mean observed across the roughly 610 donors. Analyses of presence/absence relied on an assumption of roughly uniform sequencing depth across donors.

For this clone: Its antigen remains unidentified.

With 60 Vbeta and 13 Jbeta primers, the PCR was carried out. Sequencing was performed with immunoSEQ multiplex PCR; in TCRdb, only in-frame clones are kept and a portion is missing. The sample consists of some 200,000 clones, approximately 80% of them appearing once. After removal of 1 base from V and 2 bases from J, the junction contained 5 bases not matched to a gene. The CDR3 has 16 amino acids. Germline-derived CDR1 and CDR2 are SGHDT and YYEEEE. J is TRBJ2-2 and V is TRBV5-6; 7 nucleotides align to TRBD2. What was sequenced was PBMCs. The clonotype originates from a woman under 40 in good health and CMV-seronegative. The CDR3 protein is CASSLIRTSNTGELFF. The CDR3, as DNA: TGTGCCAGCAGCTTGATTAGGACTAGTAACACCGGGGAGCTGTTTTTT.